The 22 T cell receptor beta chains given below trace back to one sample, sequenced in a study of blood T cell repertoires in COVID-19. Sequencing used immunoSEQ multiplex PCR; TCRdb keeps in-frame clones, though not all of them. The sample lists 250,000 or so clones; 70% to 90% were seen once. Source material: PBMCs or T cells enriched from blood (not recorded which). The receptors were gathered from a woman in her forties or fifties who had been exposed to COVID-19.

The chain couples TRBV19 to TRBJ1-2; D unclear. The V end lost 6 bases, the J end lost 8 bases, and 19 bases lay between the germline ends. The germline V gene encodes CDR1 LNHDA and CDR2 SQIVND (reference sequence). This CDR3 has 14 residues. The CDR3 region is CASRPLVGPWGYTF. DNA for the CDR3: TGTGCCAGTAGGCCCCTCGTCGGTCCCTGGGGCTACACCTTC. Using reference TRBV19 and TRBJ1-2 for the parts outside the CDR3, the full variable domain is DGGITQSPKYLFRKEGQNVTLSCEQNLNHDAMYWYRQDPGQGLRLIYYSQIVNDFQKGDIAEGYSVSREKKESFPLTVTSAQKNPTAFYLCASRPLVGPWGYTFGSGTRLTVV.

This chain connects TRBV28 to TRBJ1-1; 8 nucleotides align to TRBD1. Trimming at V came to 7 bases and at J to 5 bases, leaving 6 bases not matched to a gene. Per the germline V gene, CDR1 is MDHEN and CDR2 is SYDVKM. The CDR3 runs to 13 residues. CDR3 sequence reads: CASITGGETEAFF. The CDR3 region has the DNA TGTGCCAGCATTACAGGGGGGGAAACTGAAGCTTTCTTT.

V is TRBV20-1 and J is TRBJ1-4; no clear D. The CDR3 has 11 amino acids. The ends were cut back, 3 bases at V and 8 bases at J, with 7 bases in the middle. Germline CDR1 is DFQATT and CDR2 is SNEGSKA (reference sequence). The CDR3 DNA reads TGCAGTGCTAGGCCTGGCGAAAAACTGTTTTTT. Translated: CSARPGEKLFF.

The count of this clone is one. CDR3 protein: CASSTGWRAELQHF. The DNA of the CDR3 is TGTGCCAGCAGCACAGGGTGGAGAGCTGAGCTCCAGCATTTT. V gene TRBV27 combines with J gene TRBJ1-5; possibly TRBD1 for D (6 bases). V was cut by 6 bases and J by 12 bases, with 21 bases left in between. CDR1 and CDR2 (germline): MNHEY, SMNVEV (reference sequence). The CDR3 consists of 14 residues.

The rearrangement joins TRBV2 to TRBJ2-5; D is perhaps TRBD1 (5 bases). The CDR3 is made up of 14 amino acids. V shed 7 bases and J shed 1 base, with 13 bases lying between them. Germline loops: CDR1 SNHLY, CDR2 FYNNEI. The CDR3 reads CASILQTVQETQYF. CDR3 DNA: TGTGCCAGCATCCTCCAGACAGTCCAAGAGACCCAGTACTTC.

The V gene is TRBV19, the J gene TRBJ1-3; 10 positions match TRBD1. Germline V gives CDR1 LNHDA, CDR2 SQIVND (reference sequence). Unmatched junction bases numbered 2, after V lost 9 bases and J lost 6 bases. The CDR3 extends over 12 amino acids. CDR3 nucleotides: TGTGCCAGGGGACAGGGGCCAAACACCATATATTTT. This gives the protein CARGQGPNTIYF. The full variable domain, in which reference TRBV19 and TRBJ1-3 provide the parts outside the CDR3, is DGGITQSPKYLFRKEGQNVTLSCEQNLNHDAMYWYRQDPGQGLRLIYYSQIVNDFQKGDIAEGYSVSREKKESFPLTVTSAQKNPTAFYLCARGQGPNTIYFGEGSWLTVV.

The chain has TRBV18 and TRBJ1-1; D not certain. CDR1 is KGHSH and CDR2 is LQKENI in the germline V gene. Trimming took 2 bases from V and 1 from J, leaving 11 bases between them. The CDR3 is made up of 15 amino acids. CDR3 amino acids: CASSPRGLENTEAFF. The CDR3 bases are TGTGCCAGCTCACCAAGAGGATTGGAGAACACTGAAGCTTTCTTT.

This sequence joins TRBV6-4 and TRBJ1-2; D not resolved. CDR3 length: 13 residues. CDR1 is MRHNA, CDR2 SNTAGT, per germline. V was clipped by 6 bases and J by 8 bases, with 16 bases between them. The CDR3 nucleotides read TGTGCCAGCAGCCAAGGCACGATCGGGGGCTACACCTTC. It is translated as CASSQGTIGGYTF.

The rearrangement uses TRBV5-4 and TRBJ2-3, with 7 positions matching TRBD1. The CDR3 sequence is 15 residues long. Germline CDR1 reads SGHNT; CDR2 reads YYREEE (reference sequence). V trimming: 4 bases; J trimming: 3 bases; junction bases outside the gene matches: 8. For the CDR3, the DNA is TGTGCCAGCAGCCCCAGACAGGGCATGACAGATACGCAGTATTTT. This gives the protein CASSPRQGMTDTQYF.

This rearrangement joins TRBV6-6 to TRBJ1-5; D is ambiguous. Germline V CDR1 and CDR2: MNHNY, SVGAGI (reference sequence). The V end lost 3 bases, the J end lost 3 bases, and 9 bases lay between the germline ends. This CDR3 has 14 residues. CDR3: CASSYRQVNQPQHF. Here the CDR3 DNA reads TGTGCCAGCAGTTATCGGCAGGTCAATCAGCCCCAGCATTTT.

The V call is TRBV10-1, the J call TRBJ1-6; TRBD1 matches at 11 bases. Germline assignment: CDR1 WNHNN and CDR2 SYGVQD (reference sequence). The trim removed 0 bases at V and 9 bases at J, leaving 1 base unmatched. The CDR3 sequence is 15 residues long. CDR3 in DNA: TGCGCCAGCAGTGAGTCCGGACAGGGGGCTTCACCCCTCCACTTT. It yields the protein CASSESGQGASPLHF.

The chain couples TRBV28 to TRBJ1-1; 11 positions agree with TRBD1. CDR1 MDHEN and CDR2 SYDVKM come from the germline V gene. The CDR3 loop spans 12 amino acids. V was clipped by 8 bases and J by 4 bases; unmatched bases: 0. The CDR3 DNA follows: TGTGCCAGCGGGACAGGGGGCACTGAAGCTTTCTTT. Its protein is CASGTGGTEAFF.

The chain is built from TRBV5-5 and TRBJ1-1; TRBD1 agrees at 7 bases. V gave up 2 bases and J gave up 5 bases; unmatched junction bases: 3. Looked up from germline, CDR1 is SGHKS and CDR2 is YYEKEE (reference sequence). The length of the CDR3 is 13 residues. The CDR3 DNA sequence: TGTGCCAGCAGCTTTACAGGGGCGACTGAAGCTTTCTTT. This translates into CASSFTGATEAFF.

The V and J genes are TRBV19 and TRBJ1-1, with 7 bases fitting TRBD1. Germline CDR1 is LNHDA and CDR2 is SQIVND (reference sequence). CDR3 length: 15 residues. Trimming cost V 2 bases and J 7 bases; bases outside gene matches: 10. In DNA form, the CDR3 reads TGTGCCAGTAGTATAAACCTCGGGACAGCTGTTGAAGCTTTCTTT. Translation: CASSINLGTAVEAFF.

The V call is TRBV5-4, the J call TRBJ2-6, with unresolved D. Trimming pared 4 bases from V and 1 base from J, leaving 9 bases between. Germline V gives CDR1 SGHNT, CDR2 YYREEE (reference sequence). This CDR3 is 15 amino acids long. CDR3 region: CASSPPGSGANVLTF. CDR3 nucleotide sequence: TGTGCCAGCAGCCCCCCCGGGTCTGGGGCCAACGTCCTGACTTTC.

The chain uses TRBV7-3 and TRBJ2-1, with 8 nucleotides matching TRBD1. This CDR3 has 15 amino acids. The ends lost 3 bases at V and 3 bases at J; junction bases unmatched: 4. From germline, CDR1 is SGHTA and CDR2 FQGTGA. CDR3 region: CASSLTGDGYNEQFF. CDR3 DNA sequence: TGTGCCAGCAGCTTGACAGGGGACGGCTACAATGAGCAGTTCTTC.

The chain combines TRBV9 with TRBJ1-3; D is uncertain. CDR3 length equals 14 residues. Trimming took 0 bases from V and 4 from J, leaving 8 bases between them. CDR1 is SGDLS, CDR2 YYNGEE, per germline. CDR3 region: CASSVAVQGNTIYF. In DNA, the CDR3 is TGTGCCAGCAGCGTAGCAGTGCAGGGAAACACCATATATTTT.

Note on this clone: At one end, the junction sequence differs from germline, possibly due to a read error. The chain combines TRBV7-9 with TRBJ1-1, with D uncertain. Germline values: CDR1 SEHNR, CDR2 FQNEAQ (reference sequence). The CDR3 runs to 13 residues. The CDR3 DNA sequence: TGTGCCAGCAGCGTAGCCAGTAACACTGAAGCTTTCTTT. Encoded protein: CASSVASNTEAFF. The full variable domain, completed using reference TRBV7-9 and TRBJ1-1, is DTGVSQNPRHKITKRGQNVTFRCDPISEHNRLYWYRQTLGQGPEFLTYFQNEAQLEKSRLLSDRFSAERPKGSFSTLEIQRTEQGDSAMYLCASSVASNTEAFFGQGTRLTVV.

V is TRBV27 and J is TRBJ2-3; 9 bases line up with TRBD2. The germline gives CDR1 MNHEY, CDR2 SMNVEV (reference sequence). The V segment lost 6 bases and the J segment 1 base; nucleotides outside the gene matches: 5. The CDR3 consists of 15 residues. The CDR3 is CASRARLAGTDTQYF. CDR3 nucleotide sequence: TGTGCCAGCAGGGCTCGACTAGCGGGCACAGATACGCAGTATTTT.

The chain has TRBV7-2 and TRBJ1-5; TRBD1 might be the D (6 bases). Trimming shortened V by 5 bases and J by 6 bases, and 17 bases separated the two germline ends. The germline gives CDR1 SGHTA, CDR2 FQGNSA. The CDR3 covers 15 residues. The CDR3 DNA sequence: TGTGCCAGCAGCCCCCGAGGGGGTCATGGTCAGCCCCAGCATTTT. Protein: CASSPRGGHGQPQHF. Variable domain in full (rest from reference TRBV7-2 and TRBJ1-5): GAGVSQSPSNKVTEKGKDVELRCDPISGHTALYWYRQSLGQGLEFLIYFQGNSAPDKSGLPSDRFSAERTGGSVSTLTIQRTQQEDSAVYLCASSPRGGHGQPQHFGDGTRLSIL.

The table lists this clone with a few counts. The genes are TRBV12-1 and TRBJ2-2; no check of the table's D call, TRBD2, against the DNA was made. TRBV12-1 is termed a pseudogene. This CDR3 has 16 amino acids. CDR3 region: CASSSTSGGNTGELFF. The CDR3 nucleotides read TGTGCCAGCAGCTCCACTAGCGGGGGGAACACCGGGGAGCTGTTTTTT.

The J gene is TRBJ1-4, the V gene TRBV18; 7 positions match TRBD1. The junction had 9 bases not matched to a gene; V was cut back by 3 bases and J by 8 bases. This CDR3 contains 15 residues. CDR1 and CDR2 (germline): KGHSH, LQKENI. The chain's CDR3 is CASSPRGQDQEKLFF. The CDR3 DNA sequence: TGTGCCAGCTCACCGAGGGGGCAGGATCAAGAAAAACTGTTTTTT.